Shown below are 17 T cell receptor beta chains from a single sample sequenced in a study of shared clonotypes between healthy human individuals. The protocol was immunoSEQ multiplex PCR, while the TCRdb copy is restricted to in-frame clones and leaves out a portion. The profile shows about 2 million clones, roughly 96% of them singletons. Sequencing was performed on naive CD4+ T cells sorted from blood. As to subset: CD45RA+ positively selected. The source is a man aged 18 to 30 in good health.

The rearrangement uses TRBV13 and TRBJ1-1; TRBD1 aligns across 7 bases. Germline lookup yields CDR1 PRHDT and CDR2 FYEKMQ (reference sequence). CDR3 size: 14 residues. V lost 5 bases to trimming and J lost 5 bases; unmatched junction nucleotides: 8. The DNA of the CDR3 is TGTGCCAGCAGCACGACAGGGAAGGTGACTGAAGCTTTCTTT. Amino acids: CASSTTGKVTEAFF.

The chain links TRBV10-1 to TRBJ2-7; 11 nucleotides line up with TRBD1. The CDR3 is made up of 14 amino acids. J gave up 3 bases and V 6 bases, and 4 bases lay outside the gene matches. Germline V gives CDR1 WNHNN, CDR2 SYGVQD (reference sequence). Here the CDR3 reads CASSADRGLYEQYF. CDR3 DNA: TGCGCCAGCAGCGCGGACAGGGGGCTCTACGAGCAGTACTTC.

The chain joins TRBV27 to TRBJ2-3; no firm D call. Germline values: CDR1 MNHEY, CDR2 SMNVEV (reference sequence). Trimming shortened V by 0 bases and J by 10 bases, and 11 bases separated the two germline ends. The CDR3 spans 13 residues. The CDR3 DNA sequence: TGTGCCAGCAGTTTATCTAGTGGGGTGGCGCAGTATTTT. Protein sequence: CASSLSSGVAQYF.

The chain couples TRBV6-6 to TRBJ2-7; TRBD1 aligns across 9 bases. CDR1 and CDR2 (germline): MNHNY, SVGAGI (reference sequence). V was clipped by 6 bases and J by 5 bases; unmatched bases: 11. This CDR3 is 15 amino acids long. The CDR3 reads CASRIITGGLHEQYF. The CDR3 nucleotides read TGTGCCAGCAGAATCATAACAGGGGGCTTGCACGAGCAGTACTTC.

The V and J genes are TRBV6-5 and TRBJ2-5; D not certain. Germline CDR1 MNHEY, CDR2 SVGAGI. Trimming removed 11 bases from V and 5 bases from J, with 15 bases in between. The CDR3 sequence is 12 residues long. The CDR3 DNA reads TGTGCCTCCCGAAAGGTCCCCGAGACCCAGTACTTC. Its translation is CASRKVPETQYF.

The chain combines TRBV5-1 with TRBJ2-7; possibly TRBD1 for D (5 bases). The CDR3 spans 15 residues. Trimming cost V 1 base and J 4 bases, with 15 bases left between them. Looked up from germline, CDR1 is SGHRS and CDR2 is YFSETQ. CDR3 region: CASSLNPQGGYEQYF. In DNA, the CDR3 is TGCGCCAGCAGCTTGAATCCGCAGGGTGGGTACGAGCAGTACTTC.

The chain carries TRBV15 and TRBJ1-3, with D perhaps TRBD1 (6 bases). The germline CDR1 and CDR2 sequences are LNHNV and YYDKDF (reference sequence). Trimming stripped 0 bases from V and 4 bases from J, with 13 bases between. This CDR3 comprises 16 residues. The CDR3 is CATSREAGGQGNTIYF. DNA of the CDR3: TGTGCCACCAGCAGAGAGGCTGGGGGGCAGGGAAACACCATATATTTT.

This chain uses TRBV19 with TRBJ1-2, with a possible D match to TRBD1 (5 bases). Trimming left V 3 bases short and J 8 bases short, with 10 bases between. The CDR3 has 12 amino acids. Germline V gene data show CDR1 as LNHDA and CDR2 as SQIVND (reference sequence). In DNA, the CDR3 is TGTGCCAGTAGTATGCAGGGACGAGGCTACACCTTC. Protein: CASSMQGRGYTF.

The chain is built from TRBV29-1 and TRBJ2-3, with TRBD2 matching over 11 bases. Germline CDR1 is SQVTM and CDR2 is ANQGSEA. The CDR3 is 15 residues long. V was clipped by 7 bases and J by 3 bases; unmatched bases: 9. DNA of the CDR3: TGCAGCGGCGAAGCGGGACTAGCGGTGACAGATACGCAGTATTTT. This encodes CSGEAGLAVTDTQYF.

The J gene is TRBJ1-2, the V gene TRBV28; no definite D call. Germline values: CDR1 MDHEN, CDR2 SYDVKM. The CDR3 consists of 13 residues. V lost 3 bases to trimming and J lost 7 bases, with 12 bases between them. This CDR3 reads CASSLAVERGYTF. For the CDR3, the DNA is TGTGCCAGCAGTTTGGCGGTTGAACGTGGCTACACCTTC.

This clone is a singleton in its sample. The chain joins TRBV29-1 to TRBJ2-5; 11 bases align to TRBD1. CDR1 SQVTM and CDR2 ANQGSEA come from the germline V gene. The CDR3 totals 14 residues. With 3 bases clipped from V and 5 bases from J, the junction kept 5 bases outside the gene matches. The CDR3 protein is CSVDGTGGPETQYF. CDR3 DNA sequence: TGCAGCGTTGACGGGACAGGGGGGCCGGAGACCCAGTACTTC.

J is TRBJ1-1 and V is TRBV2; D not certain. Between the trimmed V and J ends, which lost 6 bases and 2 bases, there was a span of 13 bases. Germline assignment: CDR1 SNHLY and CDR2 FYNNEI. This CDR3 comprises 14 residues. In nucleotides, the CDR3 is TGTGCCAGCAGCATTCGTTGGGGTAACACTGAAGCTTTCTTT. It encodes CASSIRWGNTEAFF.

This rearrangement joins TRBV28 to TRBJ1-1, with D unresolved. CDR3 length: 14 amino acids. Germline lookup yields CDR1 MDHEN and CDR2 SYDVKM. V lost 4 bases to trimming and J lost 1 base, with 10 bases between them. The CDR3: CASSYLTPNTEAFF. CDR3 nucleotide sequence: TGTGCCAGCAGTTACTTGACACCGAACACTGAAGCTTTCTTT.

As concerns this clone: At one boundary the junction diverges from the germline segment, which might be a read error. This sequence joins TRBV4-2 and TRBJ2-7; D may be TRBD2 (6 bases). Germline values: CDR1 LGHNA, CDR2 YNFKEQ. The CDR3 is 18 residues long. The CDR3 loop is CASRQDLLGSSGSYEQYF. Written as DNA, the CDR3 is TGTGCCAGCAGACAAGATCTCCTGGGGAGTAGCGGCTCCTACGAGCAGTACTTC.

V usage is TRBV10-3 and J usage is TRBJ1-3; D remains unclear. With 4 bases removed from V and 2 bases from J, the gap between germline ends came to 9 bases. This CDR3 has 14 amino acids. Germline values: CDR1 ENHRY, CDR2 SYGVKD. The CDR3 sequence: CAISAGGAGNTIYF. The CDR3 DNA follows: TGTGCCATCAGTGCTGGCGGGGCTGGAAACACCATATATTTT.

The J gene is TRBJ2-6, the V gene TRBV5-6, with TRBD1 as a possible D gene (6 bases). The V end lost 5 bases, the J end lost 4 bases, and 13 bases lay between the germline ends. Germline-derived CDR1 and CDR2 are SGHDT and YYEEEE. The CDR3 totals 15 residues. The CDR3: CASSRTGWGANVLTF. Here the CDR3 DNA reads TGTGCCAGCAGTCGTACAGGGTGGGGGGCCAACGTCCTGACTTTC.

The chain combines TRBV11-2 with TRBJ2-3; D gene ambiguous. Germline V gives CDR1 SGHAT, CDR2 FQNNGV. V lost 5 bases and J lost 9, with 9 bases in between. The CDR3 consists of 11 residues. Here the CDR3 DNA reads TGTGCCAGCAGCCTACGTGGCACGCAGTATTTT. It specifies CASSLRGTQYF.